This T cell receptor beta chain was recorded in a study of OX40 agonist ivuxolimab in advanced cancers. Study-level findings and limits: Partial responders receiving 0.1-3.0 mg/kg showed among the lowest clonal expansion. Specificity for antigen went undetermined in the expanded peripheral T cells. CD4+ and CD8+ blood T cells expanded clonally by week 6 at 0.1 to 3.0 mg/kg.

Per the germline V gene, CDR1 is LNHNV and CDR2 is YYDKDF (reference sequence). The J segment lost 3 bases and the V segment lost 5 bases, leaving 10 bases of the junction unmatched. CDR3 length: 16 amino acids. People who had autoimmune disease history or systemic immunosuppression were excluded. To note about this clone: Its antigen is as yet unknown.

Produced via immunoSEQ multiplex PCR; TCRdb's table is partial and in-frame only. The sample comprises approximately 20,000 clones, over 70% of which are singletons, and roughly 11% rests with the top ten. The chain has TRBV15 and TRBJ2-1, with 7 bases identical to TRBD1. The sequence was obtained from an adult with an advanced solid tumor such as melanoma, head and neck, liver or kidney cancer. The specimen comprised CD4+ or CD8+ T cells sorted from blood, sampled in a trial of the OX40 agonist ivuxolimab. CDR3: CATSPSRDRLYNEQFF. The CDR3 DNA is TGTGCCACCAGCCCCAGCCGGGACAGACTCTACAATGAGCAGTTCTTC. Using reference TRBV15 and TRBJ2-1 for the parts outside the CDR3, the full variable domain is DAMVIQNPRYQVTQFGKPVTLSCSQTLNHNVMYWYQQKSSQAPKLLFHYYDKDFNNEADTPDNFQSRRPNTSFCFLDIRSPGLGDTAMYLCATSPSRDRLYNEQFFGPGTRLTVL.